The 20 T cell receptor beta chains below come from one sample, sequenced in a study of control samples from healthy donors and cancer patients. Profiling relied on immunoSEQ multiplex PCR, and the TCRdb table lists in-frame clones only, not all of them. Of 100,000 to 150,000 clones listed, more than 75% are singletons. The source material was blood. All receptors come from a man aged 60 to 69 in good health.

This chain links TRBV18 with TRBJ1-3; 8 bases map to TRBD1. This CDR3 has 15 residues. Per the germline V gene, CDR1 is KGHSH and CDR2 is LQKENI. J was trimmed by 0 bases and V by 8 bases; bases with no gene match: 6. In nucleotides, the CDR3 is TGTGCCAGCACTCCGGACAGGGCCTCTGGAAACACCATATATTTT. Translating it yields CASTPDRASGNTIYF.

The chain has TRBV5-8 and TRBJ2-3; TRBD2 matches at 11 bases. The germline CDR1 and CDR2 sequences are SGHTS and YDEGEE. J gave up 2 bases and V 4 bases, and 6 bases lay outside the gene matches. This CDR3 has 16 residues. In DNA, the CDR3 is TGTGCCAGCAGCATCGGGACTAGCGGACACACAGATACGCAGTATTTT. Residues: CASSIGTSGHTDTQYF.

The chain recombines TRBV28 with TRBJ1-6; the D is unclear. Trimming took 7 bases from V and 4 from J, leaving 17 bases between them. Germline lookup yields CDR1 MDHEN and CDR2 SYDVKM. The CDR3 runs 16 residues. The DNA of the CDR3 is TGTGCCAGCACCCAAGTACCCCAGGCATATAATTCACCCCTCCACTTT. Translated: CASTQVPQAYNSPLHF.

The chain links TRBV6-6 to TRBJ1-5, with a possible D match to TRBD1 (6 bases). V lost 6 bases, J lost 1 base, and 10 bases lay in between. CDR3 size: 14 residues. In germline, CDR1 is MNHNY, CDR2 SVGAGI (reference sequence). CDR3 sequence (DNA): TGTGCCAGCAGACCAGGGGAAAGCAATCAGCCCCAGCATTTT. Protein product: CASRPGESNQPQHF.

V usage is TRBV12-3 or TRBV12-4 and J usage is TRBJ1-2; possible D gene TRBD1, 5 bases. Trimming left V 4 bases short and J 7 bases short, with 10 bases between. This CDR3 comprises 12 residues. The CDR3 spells CASSSQGTGYTF. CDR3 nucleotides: TGTGCCAGCAGTTCGCAGGGAACTGGCTACACCTTC.

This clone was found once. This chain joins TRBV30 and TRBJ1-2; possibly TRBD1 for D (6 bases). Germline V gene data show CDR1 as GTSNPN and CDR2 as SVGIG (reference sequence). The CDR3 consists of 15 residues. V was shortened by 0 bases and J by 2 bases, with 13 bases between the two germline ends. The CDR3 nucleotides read TGTGCCTGGAGTGTAAGGGGGAGGTGGAACTATGGCTACACCTTC. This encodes CAWSVRGRWNYGYTF.

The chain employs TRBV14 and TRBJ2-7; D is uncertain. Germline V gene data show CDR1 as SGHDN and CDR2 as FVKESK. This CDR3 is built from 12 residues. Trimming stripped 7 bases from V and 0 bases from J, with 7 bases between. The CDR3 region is CASTVASYEQYF. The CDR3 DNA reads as TGTGCCAGCACCGTAGCCTCCTACGAGCAGTACTTC.

CDR3 nucleotide sequence: TGTGCCAGCAGCCAACTAGGTTACCTGGGAGATACGCAGTATTTT. This encodes CASSQLGYLGDTQYF. The chain has TRBV7-2 and TRBJ2-3; a possible D gene is TRBD2 (5 bases). The CDR3 contains 15 residues. Trimming stripped 5 bases from V and 5 bases from J, with 17 bases between. The germline V gene has CDR1 SGHTA and CDR2 FQGNSA.

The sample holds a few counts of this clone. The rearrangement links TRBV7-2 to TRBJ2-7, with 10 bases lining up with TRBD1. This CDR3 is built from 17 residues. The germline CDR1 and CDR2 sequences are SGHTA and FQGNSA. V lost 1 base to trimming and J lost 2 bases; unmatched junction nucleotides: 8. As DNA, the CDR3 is TGTGCCAGCAGCTTAGTGGCTTGGGGACAGGGGACCTACGAGCAGTACTTC. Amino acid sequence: CASSLVAWGQGTYEQYF.

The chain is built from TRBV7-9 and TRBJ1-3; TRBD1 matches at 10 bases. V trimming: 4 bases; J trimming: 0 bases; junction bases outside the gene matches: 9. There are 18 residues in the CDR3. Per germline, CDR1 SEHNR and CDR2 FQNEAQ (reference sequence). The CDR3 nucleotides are TGTGCCAGCAGCTCCCCCGGGACAGGGGATATCTCTGGAAACACCATATATTTT. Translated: CASSSPGTGDISGNTIYF.

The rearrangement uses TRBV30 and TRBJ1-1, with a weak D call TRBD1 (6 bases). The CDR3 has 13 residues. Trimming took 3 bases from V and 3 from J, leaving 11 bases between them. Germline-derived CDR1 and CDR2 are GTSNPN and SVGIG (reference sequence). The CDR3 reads CAWSRGGDTEAFF. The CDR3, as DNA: TGTGCCTGGAGCAGGGGCGGGGACACTGAAGCTTTCTTT.

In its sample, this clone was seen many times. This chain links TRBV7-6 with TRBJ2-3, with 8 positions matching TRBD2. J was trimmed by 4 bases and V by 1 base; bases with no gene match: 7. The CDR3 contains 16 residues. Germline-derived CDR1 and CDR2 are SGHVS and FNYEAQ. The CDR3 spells CASSLGAGGASDTQYF. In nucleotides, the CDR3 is TGTGCCAGCAGCTTAGGGGCCGGGGGGGCCTCAGATACGCAGTATTTT.

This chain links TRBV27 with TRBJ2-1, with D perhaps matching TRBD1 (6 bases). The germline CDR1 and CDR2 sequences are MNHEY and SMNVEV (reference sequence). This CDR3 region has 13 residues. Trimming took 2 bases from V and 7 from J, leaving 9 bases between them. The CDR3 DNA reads TGTGCCAGCAGTTTAGCAGGGGCAAATGAGCAGTTCTTC. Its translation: CASSLAGANEQFF.

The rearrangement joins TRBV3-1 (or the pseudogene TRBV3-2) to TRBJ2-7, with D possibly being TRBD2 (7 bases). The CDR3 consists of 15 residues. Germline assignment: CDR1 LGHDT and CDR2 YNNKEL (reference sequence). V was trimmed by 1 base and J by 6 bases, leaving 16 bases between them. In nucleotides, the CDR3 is TGTGCCAGCAGCCAAGCCGCAAGGGGGGGCGGCGAGCAGTACTTC. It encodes CASSQAARGGGEQYF.

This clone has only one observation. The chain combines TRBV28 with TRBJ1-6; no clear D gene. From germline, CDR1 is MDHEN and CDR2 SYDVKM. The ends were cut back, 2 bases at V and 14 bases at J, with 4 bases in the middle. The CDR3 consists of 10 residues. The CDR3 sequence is CASSLTTLHF. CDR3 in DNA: TGTGCCAGCAGTTTAACCACCCTCCACTTT.

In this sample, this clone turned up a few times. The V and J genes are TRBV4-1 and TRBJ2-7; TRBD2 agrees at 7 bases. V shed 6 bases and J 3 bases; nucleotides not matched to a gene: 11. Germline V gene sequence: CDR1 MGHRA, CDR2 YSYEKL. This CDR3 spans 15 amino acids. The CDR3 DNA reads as TGCGCCAGCAGTCCCGTCTGGCGGGGGAACTACGAGCAGTACTTC. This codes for CASSPVWRGNYEQYF.

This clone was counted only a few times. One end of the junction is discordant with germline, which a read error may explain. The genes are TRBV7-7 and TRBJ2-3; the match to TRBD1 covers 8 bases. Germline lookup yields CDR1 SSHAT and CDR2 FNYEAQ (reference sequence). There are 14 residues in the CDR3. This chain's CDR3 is CASSLTGGTDTQYF. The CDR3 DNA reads TGTGCTAGCAGCTTGACAGGGGGCACAGATACGCAGTATTTT.

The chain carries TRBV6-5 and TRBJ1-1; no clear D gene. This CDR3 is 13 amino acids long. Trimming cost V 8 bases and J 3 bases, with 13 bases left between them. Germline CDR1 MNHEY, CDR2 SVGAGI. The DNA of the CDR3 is TGTGCCAGCTACTCAGGCAGGTACACTGAAGCTTTCTTT. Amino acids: CASYSGRYTEAFF.

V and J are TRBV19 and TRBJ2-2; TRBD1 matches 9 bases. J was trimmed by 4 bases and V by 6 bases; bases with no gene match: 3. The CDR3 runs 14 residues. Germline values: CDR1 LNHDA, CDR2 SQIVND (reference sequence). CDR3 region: CASRDRGGTGELFF. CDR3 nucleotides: TGTGCCAGTAGGGACAGGGGTGGCACCGGGGAGCTGTTTTTT.

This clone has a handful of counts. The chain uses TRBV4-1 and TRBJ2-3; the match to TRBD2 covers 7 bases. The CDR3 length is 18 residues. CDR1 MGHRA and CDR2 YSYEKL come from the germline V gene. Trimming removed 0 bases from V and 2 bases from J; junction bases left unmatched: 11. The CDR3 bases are TGCGCCAGCAGCCAAGAGCCCTTGACTAGCCGATACACAGATACGCAGTATTTT. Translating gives CASSQEPLTSRYTDTQYF.